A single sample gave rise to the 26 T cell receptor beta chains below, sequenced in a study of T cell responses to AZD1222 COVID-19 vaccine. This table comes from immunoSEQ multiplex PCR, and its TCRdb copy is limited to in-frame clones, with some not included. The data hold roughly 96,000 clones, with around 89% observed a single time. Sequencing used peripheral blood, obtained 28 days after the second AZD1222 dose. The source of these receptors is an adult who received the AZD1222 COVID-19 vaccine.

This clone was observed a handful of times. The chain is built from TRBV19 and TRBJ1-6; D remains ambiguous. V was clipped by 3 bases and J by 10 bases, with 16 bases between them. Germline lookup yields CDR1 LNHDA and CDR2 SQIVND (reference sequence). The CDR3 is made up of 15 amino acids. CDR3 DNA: TGTGCCAGTAGTATCGCGCAGGCTAATTCATCACCCCTCCACTTT. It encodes CASSIAQANSSPLHF.

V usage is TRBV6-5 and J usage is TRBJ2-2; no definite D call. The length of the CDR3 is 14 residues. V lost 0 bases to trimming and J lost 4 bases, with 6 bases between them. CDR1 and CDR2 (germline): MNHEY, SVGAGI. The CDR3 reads CASSYSGFTGELFF. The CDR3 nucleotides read TGTGCCAGCAGTTACTCGGGGTTCACCGGGGAGCTGTTTTTT.

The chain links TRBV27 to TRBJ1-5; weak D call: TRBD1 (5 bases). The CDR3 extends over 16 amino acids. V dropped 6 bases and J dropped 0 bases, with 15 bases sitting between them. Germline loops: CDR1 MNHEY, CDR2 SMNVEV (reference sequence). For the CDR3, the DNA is TGTGCCAGCAGCCCTCGGGCAGGGCTTAGCAATCAGCCCCAGCATTTT. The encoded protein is CASSPRAGLSNQPQHF.

The CDR3 reads CASSPEGGRPQHF. The DNA for the CDR3 is TGTGCCAGTAGTCCCGAGGGAGGGAGGCCCCAGCATTTT. The chain is built from TRBV19 and TRBJ1-5; D is undetermined. CDR1 is LNHDA and CDR2 is SQIVND in the germline V gene (reference sequence). This CDR3 spans 13 amino acids. Trimming removed 5 bases from V and 9 bases from J, with 14 bases in between.

CDR3 coding DNA: TGTGCCAGTAGTATAGGTCACCGTGAAGCTTTCTTT. This sequence encodes CASSIGHREAFF. The chain links TRBV19 to TRBJ1-1; D remains ambiguous. The CDR3 extends over 12 amino acids. Germline V gene data show CDR1 as LNHDA and CDR2 as SQIVND (reference sequence). V was trimmed by 1 base and J by 7 bases, leaving 7 bases between them.

The CDR3, as DNA: TGTGCCAGCAGAGGTAGCGCGGGGACAGGGGGAAACAATGAGCAGTTCTTC. Protein product: CASRGSAGTGGNNEQFF. The J gene is TRBJ2-1, the V gene TRBV28; 11 nucleotides align to TRBD1. Per the germline V gene, CDR1 is MDHEN and CDR2 is SYDVKM. The CDR3 is 17 amino acids. V trimming: 6 bases; J trimming: 5 bases; junction bases outside the gene matches: 12.

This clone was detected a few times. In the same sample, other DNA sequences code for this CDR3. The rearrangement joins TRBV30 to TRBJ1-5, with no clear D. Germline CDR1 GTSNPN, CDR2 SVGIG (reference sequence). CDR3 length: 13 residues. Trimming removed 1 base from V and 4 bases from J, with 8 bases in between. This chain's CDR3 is CAWSADSNQPQHF. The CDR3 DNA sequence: TGTGCCTGGAGTGCGGACTCTAATCAGCCCCAGCATTTT.

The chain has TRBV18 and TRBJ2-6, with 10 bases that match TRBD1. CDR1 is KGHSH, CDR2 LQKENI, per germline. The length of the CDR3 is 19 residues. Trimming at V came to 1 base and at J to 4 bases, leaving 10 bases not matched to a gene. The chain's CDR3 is CASSPRFDRGPSGANVLTF. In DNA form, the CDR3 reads TGTGCCAGCTCACCACGTTTTGACAGGGGGCCGTCCGGGGCCAACGTCCTGACTTTC. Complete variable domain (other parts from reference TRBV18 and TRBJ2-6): NAGVMQNPRHLVRRRGQEARLRCSPMKGHSHVYWYRQLPEEGLKFMVYLQKENIIDESGMPKERFSAEFPKEGPSILRIQQVVRGDSAAYFCASSPRFDRGPSGANVLTFGAGSRLTVL.

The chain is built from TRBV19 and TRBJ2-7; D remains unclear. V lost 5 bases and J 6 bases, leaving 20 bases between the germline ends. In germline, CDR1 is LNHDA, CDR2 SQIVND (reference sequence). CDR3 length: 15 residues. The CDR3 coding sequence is TGTGCCAGTAGTGAGAGTTGGGCGAGAAAGGGCGAGCAGTACTTC. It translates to CASSESWARKGEQYF.

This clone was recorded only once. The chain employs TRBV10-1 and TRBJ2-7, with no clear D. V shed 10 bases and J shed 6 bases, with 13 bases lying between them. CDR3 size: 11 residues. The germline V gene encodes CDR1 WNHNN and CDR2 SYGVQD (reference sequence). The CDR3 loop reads CATRPPGEQYF. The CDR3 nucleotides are TGCGCCACTCGACCCCCGGGCGAGCAGTACTTC.

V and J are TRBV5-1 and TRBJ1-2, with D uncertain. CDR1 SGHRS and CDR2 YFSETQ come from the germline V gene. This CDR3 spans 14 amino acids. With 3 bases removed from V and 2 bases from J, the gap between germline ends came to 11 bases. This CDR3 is CASSWTDQNYGYTF. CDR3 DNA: TGCGCCAGCAGCTGGACCGACCAAAACTATGGCTACACCTTC.

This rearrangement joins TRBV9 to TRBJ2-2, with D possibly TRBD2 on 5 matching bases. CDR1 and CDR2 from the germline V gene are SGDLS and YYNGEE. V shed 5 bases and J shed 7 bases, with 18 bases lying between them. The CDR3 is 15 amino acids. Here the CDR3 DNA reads TGTGCCAGCAGTGGGGAGTCCCGACATGGCGGGGAGCTGTTTTTT. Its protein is CASSGESRHGGELFF. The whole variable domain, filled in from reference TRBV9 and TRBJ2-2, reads DSGVTQTPKHLITATGQRVTLRCSPRSGDLSVYWYQQSLDQGLQFLIQYYNGEERAKGNILERFSAQQFPDLHSELNLSSLELGDSALYFCASSGESRHGGELFFGEGSRLTVL.

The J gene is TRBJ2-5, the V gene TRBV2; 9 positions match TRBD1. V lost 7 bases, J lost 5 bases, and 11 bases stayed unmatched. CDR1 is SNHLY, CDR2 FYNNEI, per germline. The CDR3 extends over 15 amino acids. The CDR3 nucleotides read TGTGCCAGCAACGGACAGGGGTGGTCTTCGGAGACCCAGTACTTC. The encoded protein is CASNGQGWSSETQYF.

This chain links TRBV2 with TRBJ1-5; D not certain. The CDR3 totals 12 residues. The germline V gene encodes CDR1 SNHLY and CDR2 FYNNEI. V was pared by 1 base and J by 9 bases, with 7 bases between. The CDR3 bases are TGTGCCAGCAGTGAAGACTCTCGGCCCCAGCATTTT. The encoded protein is CASSEDSRPQHF.

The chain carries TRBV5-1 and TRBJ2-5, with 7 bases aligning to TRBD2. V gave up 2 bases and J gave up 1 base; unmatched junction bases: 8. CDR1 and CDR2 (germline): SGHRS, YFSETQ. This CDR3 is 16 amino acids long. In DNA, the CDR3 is TGCGCCAGCAGCTTAGGTAACGGGGGGATCCAAGAGACCCAGTACTTC. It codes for CASSLGNGGIQETQYF. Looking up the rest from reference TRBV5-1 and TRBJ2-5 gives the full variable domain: KAGVTQTPRYLIKTRGQQVTLSCSPISGHRSVSWYQQTPGQGLQFLFEYFSETQRNKGNFPGRFSGRQFSNSRSEMNVSTLELGDSALYLCASSLGNGGIQETQYFGPGTRLLVL.

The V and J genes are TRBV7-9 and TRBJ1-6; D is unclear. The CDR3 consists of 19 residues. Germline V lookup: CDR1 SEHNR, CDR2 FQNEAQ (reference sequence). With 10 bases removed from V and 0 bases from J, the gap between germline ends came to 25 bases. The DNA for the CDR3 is TGTGCCACCGATCAATTAGAATCCGGAGTGAGCTCCTATAATTCACCCCTCCACTTT. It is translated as CATDQLESGVSSYNSPLHF.

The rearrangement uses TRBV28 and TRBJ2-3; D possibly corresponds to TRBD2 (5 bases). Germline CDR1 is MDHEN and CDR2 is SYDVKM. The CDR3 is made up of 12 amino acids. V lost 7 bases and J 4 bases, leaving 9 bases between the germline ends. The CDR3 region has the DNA TGTGCCAGCACGAGGGCCTCAGATACGCAGTATTTT. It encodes CASTRASDTQYF.

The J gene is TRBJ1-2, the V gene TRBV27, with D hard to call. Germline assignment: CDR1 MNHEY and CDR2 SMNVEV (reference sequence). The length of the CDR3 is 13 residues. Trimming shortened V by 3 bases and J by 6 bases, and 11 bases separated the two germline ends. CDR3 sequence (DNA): TGTGCCAGCAGTTTTATAGGGCAAGATGGCTACACCTTC. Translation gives CASSFIGQDGYTF.

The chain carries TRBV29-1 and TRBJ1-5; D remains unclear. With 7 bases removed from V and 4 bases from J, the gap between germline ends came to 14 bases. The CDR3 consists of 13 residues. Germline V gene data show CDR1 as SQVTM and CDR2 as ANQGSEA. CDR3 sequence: CSAGEVENQPQHF. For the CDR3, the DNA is TGCAGCGCAGGTGAGGTAGAAAATCAGCCCCAGCATTTT.

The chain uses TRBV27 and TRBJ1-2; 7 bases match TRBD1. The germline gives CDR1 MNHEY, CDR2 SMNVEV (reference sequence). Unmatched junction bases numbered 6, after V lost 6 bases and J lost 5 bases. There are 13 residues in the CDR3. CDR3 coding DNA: TGTGCCAGCAGCCAGGGACAGACGTATGGCTACACCTTC. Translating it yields CASSQGQTYGYTF.

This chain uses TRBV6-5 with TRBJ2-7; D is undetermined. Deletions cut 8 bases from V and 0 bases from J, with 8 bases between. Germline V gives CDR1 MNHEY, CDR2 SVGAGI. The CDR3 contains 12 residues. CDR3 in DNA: TGTGCCAGCCTCGGACGCTCCTACGAGCAGTACTTC. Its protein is CASLGRSYEQYF.

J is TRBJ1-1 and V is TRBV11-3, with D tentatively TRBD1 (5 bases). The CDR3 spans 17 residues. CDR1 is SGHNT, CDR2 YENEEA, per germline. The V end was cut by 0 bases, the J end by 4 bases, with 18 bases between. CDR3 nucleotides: TGTGCCAGCAGCTTAGACGGGACGGCAGAAAAGGTCACTGAAGCTTTCTTT. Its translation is CASSLDGTAEKVTEAFF.

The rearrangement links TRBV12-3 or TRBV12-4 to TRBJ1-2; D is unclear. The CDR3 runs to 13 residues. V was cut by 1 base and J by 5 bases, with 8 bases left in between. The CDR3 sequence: CASSLGQFYGYTF. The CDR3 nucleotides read TGTGCCAGCAGTTTAGGGCAGTTTTATGGCTACACCTTC.

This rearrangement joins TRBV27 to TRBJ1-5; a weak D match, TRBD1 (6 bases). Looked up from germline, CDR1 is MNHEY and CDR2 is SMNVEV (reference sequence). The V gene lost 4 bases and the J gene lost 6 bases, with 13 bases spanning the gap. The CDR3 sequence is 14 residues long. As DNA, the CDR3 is TGTGCCAGCAGTTACAGAGACAGGTCTCAGCCCCAGCATTTT. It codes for CASSYRDRSQPQHF.

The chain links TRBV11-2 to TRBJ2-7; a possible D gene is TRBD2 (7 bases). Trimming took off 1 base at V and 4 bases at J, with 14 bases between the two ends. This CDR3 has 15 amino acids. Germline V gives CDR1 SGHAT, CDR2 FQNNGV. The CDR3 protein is CASSLVVGGGYEQYF. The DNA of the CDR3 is TGTGCCAGCAGCTTAGTCGTGGGAGGGGGATACGAGCAGTACTTC.

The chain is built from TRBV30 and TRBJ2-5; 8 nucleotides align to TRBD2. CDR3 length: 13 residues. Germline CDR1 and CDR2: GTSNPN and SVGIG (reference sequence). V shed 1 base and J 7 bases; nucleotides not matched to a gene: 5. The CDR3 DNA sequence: TGTGCCTGGAGTGCGACTAGCGCTGGGACCCAGTACTTC. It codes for CAWSATSAGTQYF.